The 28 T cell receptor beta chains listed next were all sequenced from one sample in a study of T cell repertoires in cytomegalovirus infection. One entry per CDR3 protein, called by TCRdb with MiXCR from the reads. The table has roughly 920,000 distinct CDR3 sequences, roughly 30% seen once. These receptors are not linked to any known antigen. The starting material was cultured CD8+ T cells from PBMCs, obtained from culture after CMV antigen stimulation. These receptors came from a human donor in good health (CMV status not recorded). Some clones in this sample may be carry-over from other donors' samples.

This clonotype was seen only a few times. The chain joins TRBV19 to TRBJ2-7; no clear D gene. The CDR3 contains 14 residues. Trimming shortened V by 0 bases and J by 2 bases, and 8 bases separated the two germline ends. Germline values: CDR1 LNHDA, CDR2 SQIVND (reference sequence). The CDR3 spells CASSIDGSAYEQYF. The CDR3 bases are TGTGCCAGTAGTATAGATGGTTCCGCCTACGAGCAGTACTTC.

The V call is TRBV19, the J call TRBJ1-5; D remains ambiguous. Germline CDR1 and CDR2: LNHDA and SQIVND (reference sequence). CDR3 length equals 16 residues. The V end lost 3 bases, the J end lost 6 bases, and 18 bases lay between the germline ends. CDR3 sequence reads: CASSMGIGGPGQPQHF. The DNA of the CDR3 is TGTGCCAGTAGTATGGGAATAGGAGGGCCCGGTCAGCCCCAGCATTTT.

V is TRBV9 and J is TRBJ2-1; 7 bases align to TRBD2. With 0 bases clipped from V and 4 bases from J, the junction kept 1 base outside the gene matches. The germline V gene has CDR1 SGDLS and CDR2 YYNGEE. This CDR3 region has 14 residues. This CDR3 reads CASSVAAGYNEQFF. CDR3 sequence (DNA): TGTGCCAGCAGCGTAGCAGCGGGATACAATGAGCAGTTCTTC.

For the CDR3, the DNA is TGTGCCAGCAGCCCAGGGACTAGCGGGTCGAACACCGGGGAGCTGTTTTTT. Translation gives CASSPGTSGSNTGELFF. The V call is TRBV7-4, the J call TRBJ2-2; 12 nucleotides align to TRBD2. The CDR3 extends over 17 amino acids. V trimming: 5 bases; J trimming: 0 bases; junction bases outside the gene matches: 4. Germline lookup yields CDR1 SGHVT and CDR2 SQSDAQ.

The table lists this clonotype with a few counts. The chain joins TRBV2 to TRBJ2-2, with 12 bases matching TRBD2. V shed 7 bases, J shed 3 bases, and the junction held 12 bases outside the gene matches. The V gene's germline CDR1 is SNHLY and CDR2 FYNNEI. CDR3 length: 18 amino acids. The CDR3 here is CASTLTSGGQADTGELFF. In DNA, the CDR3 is TGTGCCAGCACCTTGACTAGCGGGGGACAGGCGGACACCGGGGAGCTGTTTTTT.

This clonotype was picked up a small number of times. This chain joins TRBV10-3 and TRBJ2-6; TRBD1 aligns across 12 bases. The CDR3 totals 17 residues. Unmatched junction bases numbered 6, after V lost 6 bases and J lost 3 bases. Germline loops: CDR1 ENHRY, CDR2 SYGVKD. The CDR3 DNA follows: TGTGCCATCAGAACCGGGACAGGGGGCGTTGGGGCCAACGTCCTGACTTTC. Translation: CAIRTGTGGVGANVLTF.

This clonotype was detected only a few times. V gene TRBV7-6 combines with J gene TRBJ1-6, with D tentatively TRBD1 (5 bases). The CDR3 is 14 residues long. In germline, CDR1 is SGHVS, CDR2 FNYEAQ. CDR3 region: CAVKSGRDWSPLHF. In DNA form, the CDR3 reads TGTGCAGTGAAATCAGGGCGGGACTGGTCACCCCTCCACTTT.

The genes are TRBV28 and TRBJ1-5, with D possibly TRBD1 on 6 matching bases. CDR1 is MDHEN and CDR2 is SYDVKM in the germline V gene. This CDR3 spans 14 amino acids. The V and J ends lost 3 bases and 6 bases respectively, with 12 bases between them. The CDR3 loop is CASSLGGLFQPQHF. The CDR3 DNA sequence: TGTGCCAGCAGTTTGGGGGGGCTTTTTCAGCCCCAGCATTTT.

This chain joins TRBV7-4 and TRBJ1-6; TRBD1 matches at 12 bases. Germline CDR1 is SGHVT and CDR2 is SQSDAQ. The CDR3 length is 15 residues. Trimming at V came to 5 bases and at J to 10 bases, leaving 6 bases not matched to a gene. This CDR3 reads CASSGRDRGQSPLHF. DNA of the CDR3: TGTGCCAGCAGCGGCCGGGACAGGGGGCAATCACCCCTCCACTTT.

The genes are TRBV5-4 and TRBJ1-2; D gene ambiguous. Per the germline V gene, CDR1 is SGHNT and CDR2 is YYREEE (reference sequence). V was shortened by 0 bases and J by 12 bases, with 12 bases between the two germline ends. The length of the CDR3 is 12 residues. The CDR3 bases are TGTGCCAGCAGCTTGGTTGGGCCCGCGCACACCTTC. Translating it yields CASSLVGPAHTF.

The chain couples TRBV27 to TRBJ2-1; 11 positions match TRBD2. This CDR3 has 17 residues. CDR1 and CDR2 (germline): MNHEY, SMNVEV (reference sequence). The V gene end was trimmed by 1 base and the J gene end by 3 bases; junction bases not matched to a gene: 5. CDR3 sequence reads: CASSLLSSGGHYNEQFF. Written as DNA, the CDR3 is TGTGCCAGCAGTTTATTGTCTAGCGGGGGGCACTACAATGAGCAGTTCTTC.

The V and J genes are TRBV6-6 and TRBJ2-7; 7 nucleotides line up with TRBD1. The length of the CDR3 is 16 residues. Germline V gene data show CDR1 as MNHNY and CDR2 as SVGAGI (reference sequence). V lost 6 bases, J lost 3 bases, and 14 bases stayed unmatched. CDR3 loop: CASRPTTGTELYEQYF. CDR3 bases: TGTGCCAGCAGACCCACGACCGGGACAGAACTCTACGAGCAGTACTTC.

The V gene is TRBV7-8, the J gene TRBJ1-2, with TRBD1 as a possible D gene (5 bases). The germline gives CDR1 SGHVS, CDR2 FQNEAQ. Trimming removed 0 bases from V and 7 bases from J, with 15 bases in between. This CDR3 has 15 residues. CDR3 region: CASSLALIRGRGYTF. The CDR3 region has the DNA TGTGCCAGCAGCTTAGCGCTGATCCGGGGCCGTGGCTACACCTTC.

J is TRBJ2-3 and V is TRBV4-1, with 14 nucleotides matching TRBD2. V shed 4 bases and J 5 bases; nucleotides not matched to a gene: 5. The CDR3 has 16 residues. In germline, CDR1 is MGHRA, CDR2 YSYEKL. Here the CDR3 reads CASSLSGTSGGDTQYF. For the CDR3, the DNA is TGCGCCAGCAGCCTCTCCGGGACTAGCGGGGGAGATACGCAGTATTTT.

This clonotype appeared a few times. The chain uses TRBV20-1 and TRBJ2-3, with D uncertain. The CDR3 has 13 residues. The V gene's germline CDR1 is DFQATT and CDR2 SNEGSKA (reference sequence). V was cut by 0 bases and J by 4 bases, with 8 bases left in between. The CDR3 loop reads CSARDLGSDTQYF. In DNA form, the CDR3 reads TGCAGTGCTAGAGATCTAGGATCAGATACGCAGTATTTT.

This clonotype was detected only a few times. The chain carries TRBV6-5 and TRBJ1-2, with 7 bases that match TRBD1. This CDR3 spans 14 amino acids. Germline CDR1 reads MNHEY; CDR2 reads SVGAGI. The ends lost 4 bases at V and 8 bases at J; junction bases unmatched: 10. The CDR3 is CASSSPDRSAGYTF. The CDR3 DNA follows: TGTGCCAGCAGTTCCCCGGACAGGAGTGCCGGCTACACCTTC.

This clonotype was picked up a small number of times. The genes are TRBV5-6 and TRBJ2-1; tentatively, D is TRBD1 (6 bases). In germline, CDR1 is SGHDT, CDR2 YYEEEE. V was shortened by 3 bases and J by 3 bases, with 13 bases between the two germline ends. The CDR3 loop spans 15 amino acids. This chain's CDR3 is CASSSPQGLYNEQFF. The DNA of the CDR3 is TGTGCCAGCAGCTCCCCACAGGGCCTCTACAATGAGCAGTTCTTC.

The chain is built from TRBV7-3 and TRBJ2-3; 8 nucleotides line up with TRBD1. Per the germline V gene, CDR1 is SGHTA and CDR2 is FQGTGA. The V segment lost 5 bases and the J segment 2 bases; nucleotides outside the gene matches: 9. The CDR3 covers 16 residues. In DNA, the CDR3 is TGTGCCAGCAGCCCCCACCCGGGACAGGCCACAGATACGCAGTATTTT. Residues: CASSPHPGQATDTQYF.

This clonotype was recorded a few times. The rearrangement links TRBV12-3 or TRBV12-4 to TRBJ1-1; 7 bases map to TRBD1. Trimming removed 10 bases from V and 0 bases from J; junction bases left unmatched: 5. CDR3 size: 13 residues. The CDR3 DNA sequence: TGTGCCATAATACAGGGGTTGAACACTGAAGCTTTCTTT. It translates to CAIIQGLNTEAFF.

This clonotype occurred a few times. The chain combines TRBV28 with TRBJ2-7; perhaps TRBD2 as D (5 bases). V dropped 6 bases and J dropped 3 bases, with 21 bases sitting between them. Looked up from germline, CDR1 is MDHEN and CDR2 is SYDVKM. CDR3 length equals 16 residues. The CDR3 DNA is TGTGCCAGCAGCTCCCCCTCTCGGACTTTGTTCTACGAGCAGTACTTC. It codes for CASSSPSRTLFYEQYF.

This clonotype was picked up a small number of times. The CDR3 nucleotides are TGCAGTGCTAGAAGCCCCGGGACAGTAACCTACGAGCAGTACGTC. Protein product: CSARSPGTVTYEQYV. The chain couples TRBV20-1 to TRBJ2-7; 7 bases map to TRBD1. Looked up from germline, CDR1 is DFQATT and CDR2 is SNEGSKA (reference sequence). The CDR3 loop spans 15 amino acids. The V segment lost 2 bases and the J segment 2 bases; nucleotides outside the gene matches: 9.

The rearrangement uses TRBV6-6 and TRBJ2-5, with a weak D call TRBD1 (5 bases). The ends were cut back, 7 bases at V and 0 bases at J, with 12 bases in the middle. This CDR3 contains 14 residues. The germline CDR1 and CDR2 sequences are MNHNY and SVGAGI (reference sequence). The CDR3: CASKTTGYQETQYF. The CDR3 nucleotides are TGTGCCAGCAAAACTACAGGATACCAAGAGACCCAGTACTTC.

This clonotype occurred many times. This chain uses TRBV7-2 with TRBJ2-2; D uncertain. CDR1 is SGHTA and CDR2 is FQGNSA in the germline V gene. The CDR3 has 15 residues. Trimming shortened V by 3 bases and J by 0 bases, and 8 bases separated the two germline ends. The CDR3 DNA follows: TGTGCCAGCAGCTTCTGGGATGCGAACACCGGGGAGCTGTTTTTT. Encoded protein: CASSFWDANTGELFF.

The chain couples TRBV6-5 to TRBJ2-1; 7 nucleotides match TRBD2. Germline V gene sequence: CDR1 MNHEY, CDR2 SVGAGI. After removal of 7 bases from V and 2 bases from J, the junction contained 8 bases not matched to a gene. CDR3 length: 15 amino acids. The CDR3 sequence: CASTPYSGAYNEQFF. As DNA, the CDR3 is TGTGCCAGCACCCCCTACAGCGGGGCCTACAATGAGCAGTTCTTC.

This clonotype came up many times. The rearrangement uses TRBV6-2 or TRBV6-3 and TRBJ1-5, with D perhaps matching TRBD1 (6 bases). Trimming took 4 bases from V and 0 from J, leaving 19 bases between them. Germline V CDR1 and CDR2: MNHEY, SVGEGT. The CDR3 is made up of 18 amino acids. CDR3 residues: CASSLEQGRIYSNQPQHF. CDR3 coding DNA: TGTGCCAGCAGTTTGGAACAGGGTCGGATTTATAGCAATCAGCCCCAGCATTTT.

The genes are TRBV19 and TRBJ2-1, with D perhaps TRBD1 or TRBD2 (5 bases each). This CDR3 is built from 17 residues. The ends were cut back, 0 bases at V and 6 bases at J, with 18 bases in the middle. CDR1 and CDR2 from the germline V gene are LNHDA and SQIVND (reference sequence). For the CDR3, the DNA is TGTGCCAGTAGTATAGATCGTGGGGACGGGAAGATCAATGAGCAGTTCTTC. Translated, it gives CASSIDRGDGKINEQFF.

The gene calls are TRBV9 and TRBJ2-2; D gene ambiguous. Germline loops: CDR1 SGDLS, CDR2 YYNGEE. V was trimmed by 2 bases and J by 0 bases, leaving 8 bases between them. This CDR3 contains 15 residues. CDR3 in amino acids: CASSVLTANTGELFF. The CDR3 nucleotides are TGTGCCAGCAGCGTCCTCACAGCGAACACCGGGGAGCTGTTTTTT.

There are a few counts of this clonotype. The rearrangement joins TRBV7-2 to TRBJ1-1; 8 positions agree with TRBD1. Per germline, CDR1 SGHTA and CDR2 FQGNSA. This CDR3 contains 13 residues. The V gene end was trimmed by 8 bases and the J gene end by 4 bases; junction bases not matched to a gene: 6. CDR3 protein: CASGYRGTTEAFF. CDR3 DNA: TGTGCCAGCGGTTACAGGGGGACCACTGAAGCTTTCTTT.